The 9 T cell receptor beta chains presented below share a single source sample, sequenced in a study of type 1 regulatory T cells. TCRdb used MiXCR to reprocess the reads, holding one entry per CDR3 protein. This sample has 80,000 to 100,000 distinct CDR3 sequences, with around a third found just once. The sequencing input was CD4+ T cells, either the whole sample or a sorted fraction (not recorded which). The receptors were sampled from a human donor in good health.

This clonotype has at least ten counts. This rearrangement joins TRBV20-1 to TRBJ2-5, with 10 bases that match TRBD2. The CDR3 runs 18 residues. The V and J ends lost 5 bases and 4 bases, in that order; junction bases with no gene match: 19. The germline gives CDR1 DFQATT, CDR2 SNEGSKA (reference sequence). The CDR3, as DNA: TGCAGTGCTTCCCGGAGGAGCCCAAGCGGGAGGGAAGGAGAGACCCAGTACTTC. It translates to CSASRRSPSGREGETQYF.

This clonotype has only a few counts. J is TRBJ2-3 and V is TRBV24-1, with D perhaps matching TRBD2 (5 bases). CDR1 is KGHDR and CDR2 is SFDVKD in the germline V gene. The CDR3 sequence is 14 residues long. V was pared by 7 bases and J by 0 bases, with 10 bases between. The CDR3 here is CATRGRTSTDTQYF. As DNA, the CDR3 is TGTGCCACCAGAGGGCGGACTAGCACAGATACGCAGTATTTT.

The genes are TRBV28 and TRBJ1-5; the match to TRBD1 covers 8 bases. The V segment lost 5 bases and the J segment 4 bases; nucleotides outside the gene matches: 10. The germline CDR1 and CDR2 sequences are MDHEN and SYDVKM. The CDR3 length is 16 residues. In DNA, the CDR3 is TGTGCCAGCAGTCCGCTTAAGACAGGGGCGAATCAGCCCCAGCATTTT. Translating gives CASSPLKTGANQPQHF.

V and J are TRBV20-1 and TRBJ2-1, with D perhaps matching TRBD2 (6 bases). There are 14 residues in the CDR3. V lost 0 bases to trimming and J lost 8 bases, with 14 bases between them. From germline, CDR1 is DFQATT and CDR2 SNEGSKA (reference sequence). CDR3 in amino acids: CSARDQPGVDEQFF. DNA for the CDR3: TGCAGTGCTAGAGATCAACCGGGAGTCGATGAGCAGTTCTTC.

This clonotype was detected a few times. V and J are TRBV20-1 and TRBJ2-7; TRBD2 aligns across 14 bases. In germline, CDR1 is DFQATT, CDR2 SNEGSKA (reference sequence). CDR3 length equals 16 residues. With V trimmed by 6 bases and J by 0 bases, 7 bases remained unmatched. The DNA for the CDR3 is TGCAGTGCAGGGACTAGCGGGAGAATGGGCTCCTACGAGCAGTACTTC. Residues: CSAGTSGRMGSYEQYF.

This chain connects TRBV2 to TRBJ2-5, with 9 bases matching TRBD1. Trimming at V came to 5 bases and at J to 3 bases, leaving 7 bases not matched to a gene. This CDR3 spans 15 amino acids. Germline V gene lookup returns CDR1 SNHLY and CDR2 FYNNEI. The CDR3 sequence is CASSSNRGREETQYF. Written as DNA, the CDR3 is TGTGCCAGCAGTAGCAACAGGGGGCGTGAAGAGACCCAGTACTTC.

The table lists this clonotype with a few counts. This rearrangement joins TRBV5-4 to TRBJ2-3, with D perhaps TRBD1 (5 bases). The V end lost 10 bases, the J end lost 2 bases, and 17 bases lay between the germline ends. The CDR3 spans 14 residues. The V gene's germline CDR1 is SGHNT and CDR2 YYREEE (reference sequence). The CDR3 region has the DNA TGTGCCGACGGAAGACAGAAGATCACAGATACGCAGTATTTT. This encodes CADGRQKITDTQYF. Based on the CDR3 plus reference TRBV5-4 and TRBJ2-3, the full variable domain is ETGVTQSPTHLIKTRGQQVTLRCSSQSGHNTVSWYQQALGQGPQFIFQYYREEENGRGNFPPRFSGLQFPNYSSELNVNALELDDSALYLCADGRQKITDTQYFGPGTRLTVL.

V is TRBV15 and J is TRBJ2-1; 8 nucleotides line up with TRBD2. V lost 4 bases and J lost 3; bases outside the gene matches: 5. Germline V lookup: CDR1 LNHNV, CDR2 YYDKDF (reference sequence). The CDR3 has 15 amino acids. The CDR3 DNA follows: TGTGCCACCAGCAAAAGCGGGAGTGTCTACAATGAGCAGTTCTTC. Translation: CATSKSGSVYNEQFF.

The chain combines TRBV27 with TRBJ1-5, with D uncertain. The length of the CDR3 is 15 residues. With 3 bases removed from V and 3 bases from J, the gap between germline ends came to 12 bases. Germline-derived CDR1 and CDR2 are MNHEY and SMNVEV (reference sequence). This CDR3 reads CASSFSAGPNQPQHF. CDR3 coding DNA: TGTGCCAGCAGTTTTTCGGCAGGACCCAATCAGCCCCAGCATTTT.